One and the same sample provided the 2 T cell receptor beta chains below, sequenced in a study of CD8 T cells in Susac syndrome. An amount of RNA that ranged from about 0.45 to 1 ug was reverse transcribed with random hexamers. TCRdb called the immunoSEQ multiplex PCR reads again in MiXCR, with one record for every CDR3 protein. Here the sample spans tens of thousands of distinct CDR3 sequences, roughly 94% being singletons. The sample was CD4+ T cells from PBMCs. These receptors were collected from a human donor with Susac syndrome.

As DNA, the CDR3 is TGTGCCAGCAGTTTTAGCGGGGGGGAACGAGAGACCCAGTACTTC. This encodes CASSFSGGERETQYF. V is TRBV27 and J is TRBJ2-5; 11 nucleotides align to TRBD2. V shed 3 bases and J 4 bases; nucleotides not matched to a gene: 4. Germline CDR1 MNHEY, CDR2 SMNVEV (reference sequence). This CDR3 comprises 15 residues.

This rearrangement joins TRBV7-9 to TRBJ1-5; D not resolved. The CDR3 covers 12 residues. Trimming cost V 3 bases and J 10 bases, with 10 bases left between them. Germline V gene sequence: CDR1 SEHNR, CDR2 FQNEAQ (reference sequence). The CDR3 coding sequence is TGTGCCAGCAGCTTTGATAGCAGTCCCCAGCATTTT. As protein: CASSFDSSPQHF.